These 10 T cell receptor beta chains were all obtained from the same sample, sequenced in a study of T cell responses to AZD1222 COVID-19 vaccine. Assay: immunoSEQ multiplex PCR; the TCRdb copy retains only in-frame clones and omits some. Of more than 100,000 clones in the sample, approximately 85% are singletons; the top ten hold 7.9%. The sequencing here drew on peripheral blood, taken 28 days after the second dose of the MenACWY control vaccine. These receptors originate from an adult who received the MenACWY meningococcal vaccine as a control.

V gene TRBV6-5 combines with J gene TRBJ1-2; D is undetermined. V gave up 5 bases and J gave up 1 base, with 14 bases separating them. There are 15 residues in the CDR3. In germline, CDR1 is MNHEY, CDR2 SVGAGI. DNA for the CDR3: TGTGCCAGCAGTCCCCTAGGTCGGTTTAACTATGGCTACACCTTC. It yields the protein CASSPLGRFNYGYTF.

This clone was seen a handful of times. V usage is TRBV4-1 and J usage is TRBJ1-1; D is possibly TRBD1 (5 bases). Germline loops: CDR1 MGHRA, CDR2 YSYEKL. The CDR3 extends over 18 amino acids. V was pared by 1 base and J by 2 bases, with 20 bases between. The CDR3 loop is CASSQVGVGRPLNTEAFF. CDR3 DNA: TGCGCCAGCAGCCAAGTGGGGGTGGGAAGACCCCTCAACACTGAAGCTTTCTTT.

This chain connects TRBV25-1 to TRBJ2-5; no firm D call. This CDR3 is built from 15 residues. Germline V CDR1 and CDR2: MGHDK, SYGVNS. Trimming shortened V by 3 bases and J by 5 bases, and 16 bases separated the two germline ends. The CDR3 spells CASSDPRTSLETQYF. CDR3 nucleotides: TGTGCCAGCAGTGACCCTAGGACCTCACTGGAGACCCAGTACTTC. Looking up the rest from reference TRBV25-1 and TRBJ2-5 gives the full variable domain: EADIYQTPRYLVIGTGKKITLECSQTMGHDKMYWYQQDPGMELHLIHYSYGVNSTEKGDLSSESTVSRIRTEHFPLTLESARPSHTSQYLCASSDPRTSLETQYFGPGTRLLVL.

The CDR3 spells CASSPGGQVYGYTF. CDR3 nucleotides: TGTGCCAGCTCACCGGGAGGACAGGTCTATGGCTACACCTTC. The chain uses TRBV18 and TRBJ1-2, with 7 bases fitting TRBD1. J was trimmed by 4 bases and V by 3 bases; bases with no gene match: 5. CDR1 and CDR2 (germline): KGHSH, LQKENI. The CDR3 contains 14 residues.

This sequence joins TRBV5-8 and TRBJ1-1; TRBD1 is a possible D gene (5 bases). Trimming stripped 7 bases from V and 4 bases from J, with 23 bases between. The CDR3 extends over 16 amino acids. Germline CDR1 SGHTS, CDR2 YDEGEE. The CDR3 loop reads CASGQEYGGLGTEAFF. DNA of the CDR3: TGTGCCAGCGGGCAAGAGTATGGGGGGTTAGGCACTGAAGCTTTCTTT.

The chain carries TRBV2 and TRBJ2-3; either TRBD1 or TRBD2 may supply D (5 bases each). Deletions cut 6 bases from V and 2 bases from J, with 9 bases between. This CDR3 contains 13 residues. Germline V gives CDR1 SNHLY, CDR2 FYNNEI. CDR3 DNA: TGTGCCAGCAGGGGGACCTTCACAGATACGCAGTATTTT. Translating gives CASRGTFTDTQYF.

The chain carries TRBV5-1 and TRBJ1-4; D gene unclear. The CDR3 totals 15 residues. Trimming pared 0 bases from V and 8 bases from J, leaving 14 bases between. Germline values: CDR1 SGHRS, CDR2 YFSETQ. CDR3 protein: CASSLDARGGEKLFF. CDR3 DNA: TGCGCCAGCAGCTTGGACGCCCGGGGTGGAGAAAAACTGTTTTTT. The full variable domain, its missing parts supplied by reference TRBV5-1 and TRBJ1-4, is KAGVTQTPRYLIKTRGQQVTLSCSPISGHRSVSWYQQTPGQGLQFLFEYFSETQRNKGNFPGRFSGRQFSNSRSEMNVSTLELGDSALYLCASSLDARGGEKLFFGSGTQLSVL.

This chain connects TRBV6-5 to TRBJ2-2; 7 nucleotides agree with TRBD1. V lost 4 bases and J lost 4; bases outside the gene matches: 6. CDR3 length: 15 amino acids. Germline V gene data show CDR1 as MNHEY and CDR2 as SVGAGI. CDR3 region: CASSFDRVGTGELFF. The DNA for the CDR3 is TGTGCCAGCAGTTTCGACAGGGTCGGCACCGGGGAGCTGTTTTTT.

The rearrangement joins TRBV19 to TRBJ2-2, with unresolved D. The V gene's germline CDR1 is LNHDA and CDR2 SQIVND (reference sequence). V lost 6 bases and J lost 0, with 11 bases in between. The CDR3 runs 15 residues. The CDR3 spells CASRRAASNTGELFF. The CDR3 DNA reads as TGTGCCAGTAGACGGGCCGCCTCGAACACCGGGGAGCTGTTTTTT.

The gene calls are TRBV5-1 and TRBJ1-1; D is possibly TRBD1 (6 bases). Germline CDR1 is SGHRS and CDR2 is YFSETQ. The CDR3 is 13 amino acids. V lost 3 bases and J lost 2, with 8 bases in between. The DNA of the CDR3 is TGCGCCAGCAGCTGGGACACAAACACTGAAGCTTTCTTT. It encodes CASSWDTNTEAFF.